Below, 9 T cell receptor beta chains from the same sample are listed, as sequenced in a study of blood T cell repertoires in COVID-19 (dated by TCRdb to about 2020). The library relied on the immunoSEQ multiplex PCR assay. Drawn from immuneACCESS, this table holds only the in-frame rearrangements with V and J called that TCRdb kept. Clones are partly lost; checked studies trace under half to an unresolved V gene and leave the rest unexplained. Present in this sample are around 42,000 clones, approximately 86% of which were seen just once. Of the sample, 10% to 15% is held by the ten largest clones. Source material: peripheral blood. All receptors come from a human donor in a cohort sampled during active COVID-19.

The chain uses TRBV19 and TRBJ2-2; 8 bases map to TRBD2. The V gene end was trimmed by 0 bases and the J gene end by 5 bases; junction bases not matched to a gene: 5. Per germline, CDR1 LNHDA and CDR2 SQIVND (reference sequence). The CDR3 has 16 residues. The CDR3 coding sequence is TGTGCCAGTAGTATAGATTCGAGCGGGAGAACCGGGGAGCTGTTTTTT. This codes for CASSIDSSGRTGELFF.

The V call is TRBV4-3, the J call TRBJ1-5; 7 bases match TRBD1. Trimming cost V 0 bases and J 2 bases; bases outside gene matches: 4. The CDR3 totals 16 residues. Per the germline V gene, CDR1 is LGHNA and CDR2 is YSLEER. DNA of the CDR3: TGCGCCAGCAGCCAAGATCTAGGGGGCCGCAATCAGCCCCAGCATTTT. Protein: CASSQDLGGRNQPQHF.

This chain connects TRBV10-2 to TRBJ2-1; TRBD1 matches 8 bases. Germline CDR1 reads WSHSY; CDR2 reads SAAADI. Trimming cost V 6 bases and J 0 bases; bases outside gene matches: 7. This CDR3 is 16 amino acids long. CDR3 in amino acids: CASSRDRPSSYNEQFF. For the CDR3, the DNA is TGCGCCAGCAGCCGGGACAGGCCAAGCTCCTACAATGAGCAGTTCTTC.

The genes are TRBV12-3 or TRBV12-4 and TRBJ1-2, with D perhaps TRBD1 (5 bases). V was clipped by 1 base and J by 3 bases, with 6 bases between them. The length of the CDR3 is 13 residues. The CDR3 nucleotides read TGTGCCAGCAGTTTAGGGGGGGACTATGGCTACACCTTC. Amino acid sequence: CASSLGGDYGYTF.

The CDR3 nucleotides are TGTGCCAGAAGGTTTGGACAGGGAAGATTCTACGAGCAGTACTTC. This encodes CARRFGQGRFYEQYF. J is TRBJ2-7 and V is TRBV5-3, with TRBD1 matching over 8 bases. TRBV5-3 is assigned to the ORF class and has an uncertain function. The CDR3 has 15 residues. J was trimmed by 3 bases and V by 5 bases; bases with no gene match: 10.

There are a few counts of this clone. This sequence joins TRBV25-1 and TRBJ2-7; 9 bases agree with TRBD1. CDR1 and CDR2 (germline): MGHDK, SYGVNS. The V gene end was trimmed by 3 bases and the J gene end by 1 base; junction bases not matched to a gene: 4. The CDR3 spans 15 residues. This CDR3 reads CASSEIGQGSYEQYF. The CDR3 DNA reads TGTGCCAGCAGTGAGATAGGACAGGGGTCCTACGAGCAGTACTTC.

The rearrangement links TRBV11-2 to TRBJ2-7; 9 bases line up with TRBD1. The ends lost 3 bases at V and 6 bases at J; junction bases unmatched: 6. CDR1 SGHAT and CDR2 FQNNGV come from the germline V gene. CDR3 length equals 14 residues. The CDR3 bases are TGTGCCAGCAGCTTCGGGACAGGGATAACCGAGCAGTACTTC. It translates to CASSFGTGITEQYF.

This chain joins TRBV18 and TRBJ1-2; D might be TRBD1 (6 bases). Germline CDR1 and CDR2: KGHSH and LQKENI. The CDR3 consists of 15 residues. Between the trimmed V and J ends, which lost 5 bases and 4 bases, there was a span of 17 bases. CDR3 sequence: CASSSAVGGAYGYTF. The CDR3 nucleotides read TGTGCCAGCTCATCAGCAGTGGGGGGGGCCTATGGCTACACCTTC.

The chain is built from TRBV6-5 and TRBJ1-5, with TRBD1 matching over 7 bases. After removal of 2 bases from V and 11 bases from J, the junction contained 12 bases not matched to a gene. Germline V CDR1 and CDR2: MNHEY, SVGAGI. CDR3 length equals 15 residues. The DNA of the CDR3 is TGTGCCAGCAGTTACCCAACAGGGGAGGAATCAGCCCAGCATTTT. Residues: CASSYPTGEESAQHF.